A single count supports the clone carrying this T cell receptor beta chain. Its antigen is still unknown. The sample is drawn from a study of Ad26.COV2.S vaccination and SARS-CoV-2 variants. Study-wide points: Total responses of T cells may have been underestimated by the analyses of TCR breadth and depth. Comparable non-spike TCR breadth was observed in vaccine and placebo recipients.

Only in-frame clones appear in the TCRdb table, and some are missing; sequencing was by immunoSEQ multiplex PCR. The sample includes 400,000 to 500,000 clones, 70% to 90% of them seen just once. The sample's treatment: roughly 20 received Ad26.COV2.S at low or high dose, single or two shots; 5 received placebo; per-sample allocation not given. Specimen acquisition occurred on day 63 following the initial vaccine or placebo injection. An Ad26 vector expressing Wuhan-strain SARS-CoV-2 spike constituted the vaccine. The CDR3 is 16 residues long. V was clipped by 8 bases and J by 4 bases, with 22 bases between them.

The TCR was taken from a person between 18 and 60 years old who received the Ad26.COV2.S COVID-19 vaccine or a placebo. The chain combines TRBV23-1 with TRBJ2-3; D may be TRBD1 (5 bases). TRBV23-1 is identified as an open reading frame with a role that is uncertain. Sequencing was performed on peripheral blood, taken in a trial of Ad26.COV2.S vaccine versus placebo. The DNA of the CDR3 is TGCGCCAGCGTCGGACCTTCAGGGTGTTGCGCAGATACGCAGTATTTT. Amino acid sequence: CASVGPSGCCADTQYF.